The next 22 T cell receptor beta chains were all read from a single sample in a study of T-cell memory formation after mild COVID-19. TCRdb re-called the 5' RACE reads through MiXCR, storing one row per CDR3 protein. The sample shows about 560,000 distinct CDR3 sequences, 20% to 25% of them seen only once. Sample: PBMCs or a T cell subset sorted from them (not recorded which). The receptors here all came from an adult woman who had mild COVID-19 (a few samples of this study predate the infection). Cell type and time point are not known.

The rearrangement uses TRBV12-3 or TRBV12-4 and TRBJ1-5; perhaps TRBD1 as D (6 bases). The V end lost 5 bases, the J end lost 0 bases, and 11 bases lay between the germline ends. The CDR3 contains 15 residues. Written as DNA, the CDR3 is TGTGCCAGCAGTACGGACAGTTATAGCAATCAGCCCCAGCATTTT. This encodes CASSTDSYSNQPQHF.

This clonotype appeared a few times. The chain employs TRBV15 and TRBJ2-7; either TRBD1 or TRBD2 may fit D (5 bases each). V was pared by 0 bases and J by 2 bases, with 11 bases between. This CDR3 is 15 amino acids long. The germline V gene has CDR1 LNHNV and CDR2 YYDKDF (reference sequence). The CDR3 protein is CATSREGVGAYEQYF. CDR3 DNA: TGTGCCACCAGCAGAGAGGGGGTAGGCGCCTACGAGCAGTACTTC.

The chain employs TRBV20-1 and TRBJ1-6; D is perhaps TRBD1 (5 bases). The V end was cut by 6 bases, the J end by 7 bases, with 16 bases between. The CDR3 contains 14 residues. CDR1 is DFQATT, CDR2 SNEGSKA, per germline (reference sequence). In DNA form, the CDR3 reads TGCAGTGCCCAGCCGGGACTGAAGAATTCACCCCTCCACTTT. Residues: CSAQPGLKNSPLHF.

The rearrangement uses TRBV30 and TRBJ1-4, with 7 bases matching TRBD1. The CDR3 is 15 residues long. The V segment lost 1 base and the J segment 8 bases; nucleotides outside the gene matches: 10. Germline CDR1 reads GTSNPN; CDR2 reads SVGIG (reference sequence). CDR3 in DNA: TGTGCCTGGAGTGGACCGCAGGGGGAAGGGGAAAAACTGTTTTTT. This gives the protein CAWSGPQGEGEKLFF.

This clonotype showed up just a few times. The rearrangement uses TRBV24-1 and TRBJ2-5; D uncertain. Trimming took off 2 bases at V and 0 bases at J, with 9 bases between the two ends. Per germline, CDR1 KGHDR and CDR2 SFDVKD. The CDR3 consists of 15 residues. CDR3: CATSDSFSHQETQYF. In DNA, the CDR3 is TGTGCCACCAGTGATTCATTCTCGCACCAAGAGACCCAGTACTTC.

V and J are TRBV12-3 or TRBV12-4 and TRBJ2-7; a possible D gene is TRBD2 (5 bases). This CDR3 is built from 13 residues. Trimming stripped 6 bases from V and 6 bases from J, with 15 bases between. As DNA, the CDR3 is TGTGCCAGCAGGGAGGATCTAAGCCTCGAGCAGTACTTC. Translated, it gives CASREDLSLEQYF.

The chain recombines TRBV20-1 with TRBJ1-4; D not resolved. CDR3 length equals 15 residues. V gave up 6 bases and J gave up 0 bases, with 14 bases separating them. Looked up from germline, CDR1 is DFQATT and CDR2 is SNEGSKA (reference sequence). The CDR3 reads CSAARKLATNEKLFF. The CDR3 region has the DNA TGCAGTGCGGCCAGGAAACTTGCAACTAATGAAAAACTGTTTTTT.

This clonotype was counted between two and nine times. This chain joins TRBV7-6 and TRBJ2-1, with 9 bases identical to TRBD2. Germline trimming cut 1 base from V and 5 bases from J; bases unmatched to any gene: 6. This CDR3 is 16 amino acids long. CDR1 and CDR2 (germline): SGHVS, FNYEAQ. CDR3 sequence reads: CASSLGNSGRDNEQFF. The CDR3 bases are TGTGCCAGCAGCTTAGGAAATAGCGGGAGAGACAATGAGCAGTTCTTC.

This clonotype was observed a handful of times. V gene TRBV7-3 combines with J gene TRBJ2-3; a possible D gene is TRBD1 (6 bases). The CDR3 has 16 amino acids. CDR1 is SGHTA, CDR2 FQGTGA, per germline. Trimming removed 2 bases at V and 2 bases at J, with 14 bases between. The CDR3 DNA reads as TGTGCCAGCAGCTTATATCACAGGGCCTCCACAGATACGCAGTATTTT. It translates to CASSLYHRASTDTQYF.

The chain is built from TRBV7-3 and TRBJ1-2, with 12 bases identical to TRBD1. The trim removed 2 bases at V and 5 bases at J, leaving 15 bases unmatched. The CDR3 runs 19 residues. In germline, CDR1 is SGHTA, CDR2 FQGTGA. As DNA, the CDR3 is TGTGCCAGCAGCTTAGGGTCCTTGGGGACAGGGGGCATGGGATATGGCTACACCTTC. It translates to CASSLGSLGTGGMGYGYTF.

At least ten counts were recorded for this clonotype. The chain couples TRBV5-1 to TRBJ1-1; D perhaps matches TRBD1 (5 bases). The CDR3 runs 14 residues. Between the trimmed V and J ends, which lost 3 bases and 1 base, there was a span of 10 bases. Germline V CDR1 and CDR2: SGHRS, YFSETQ. The CDR3 region has the DNA TGCGCCAGCAGCTACGACGGGGGGAACACTGAAGCTTTCTTT. Protein sequence: CASSYDGGNTEAFF.

The chain joins TRBV4-1 to TRBJ1-1; 7 nucleotides match TRBD1. V dropped 4 bases and J dropped 5; count of bases not matched to a gene: 7. The CDR3 covers 14 residues. The germline CDR1 and CDR2 sequences are MGHRA and YSYEKL. CDR3 in amino acids: CASSLTGEHTEAFF. The CDR3 coding sequence is TGCGCCAGCAGCCTTACAGGGGAACATACTGAAGCTTTCTTT.

CDR3 in amino acids: CASSQDPAGGSSYNEQFF. The CDR3 bases are TGCGCCAGCAGCCAAGATCCGGCGGGGGGGAGCTCCTACAATGAGCAGTTCTTC. The chain employs TRBV4-1 and TRBJ2-1; 9 bases line up with TRBD2. This CDR3 has 18 residues. With V trimmed by 0 bases and J by 0 bases, 6 bases remained unmatched. Looked up from germline, CDR1 is MGHRA and CDR2 is YSYEKL.

This clonotype turned up a few times. CDR3 sequence (DNA): TGTGCCAGTAGTATAGGCAGCTGGGGCTACGAGCAGTACTTC. This translates into CASSIGSWGYEQYF. This chain joins TRBV19 and TRBJ2-7; D gene ambiguous. Trimming took off 1 base at V and 3 bases at J, with 10 bases between the two ends. The length of the CDR3 is 14 residues. In germline, CDR1 is LNHDA, CDR2 SQIVND (reference sequence).

This sequence joins TRBV12-3 or TRBV12-4 and TRBJ1-1, with D tentatively TRBD1 (5 bases). V lost 5 bases to trimming and J lost 1 base, with 20 bases between them. The CDR3 totals 17 residues. The CDR3 DNA sequence: TGTGCCAGCAGTCCAGCGGTGGGGGTCTCGGGGAACACTGAAGCTTTCTTT. Translating gives CASSPAVGVSGNTEAFF.

This clonotype was observed a handful of times. The rearrangement joins TRBV6-1 to TRBJ1-2; TRBD1 is a possible D gene (6 bases). The CDR3 is 14 residues long. V was clipped by 4 bases and J by 4 bases, with 13 bases between them. Germline values: CDR1 MNHNS, CDR2 SASEGT. For the CDR3, the DNA is TGTGCCAGCAGTGGCGCCGACAGGCTCTATGGCTACACCTTC. Translating gives CASSGADRLYGYTF.

V and J are TRBV27 and TRBJ2-7, with D possibly TRBD1 on 5 matching bases. Trimming cost V 5 bases and J 0 bases, with 11 bases left between them. The CDR3 has 14 amino acids. Germline CDR1 is MNHEY and CDR2 is SMNVEV (reference sequence). CDR3 amino acids: CASSPNDSSYEQYF. The CDR3 bases are TGTGCCAGCAGTCCCAACGACAGCTCCTACGAGCAGTACTTC.

The V gene is TRBV24-1, the J gene TRBJ2-2; D ambiguous. Germline CDR1 is KGHDR and CDR2 is SFDVKD. The CDR3 loop spans 17 amino acids. V lost 0 bases and J lost 0, with 10 bases in between. The CDR3 is CATSDLPRTANTGELFF. The CDR3 DNA follows: TGTGCCACCAGTGATTTGCCCCGGACGGCGAACACCGGGGAGCTGTTTTTT.

This chain uses TRBV5-4 with TRBJ1-1; D not certain. The CDR3 consists of 13 residues. Trimming stripped 6 bases from V and 1 base from J, with 10 bases between. Germline V gives CDR1 SGHNT, CDR2 YYREEE (reference sequence). This chain's CDR3 is CASTQEWNTEAFF. In DNA form, the CDR3 reads TGTGCCAGCACCCAGGAATGGAACACTGAAGCTTTCTTT.

CDR3 nucleotide sequence: TGCAGCGTTGGGGGGTCGAACACCGGGGAGCTGTTTTTT. Amino acid sequence: CSVGGSNTGELFF. The chain is built from TRBV29-1 and TRBJ2-2; either TRBD1 or TRBD2 may fit D (5 bases each). Trimming pared 4 bases from V and 0 bases from J, leaving 6 bases between. The CDR3 is 13 amino acids. Germline lookup yields CDR1 SQVTM and CDR2 ANQGSEA.

The V and J genes are TRBV5-1 and TRBJ2-1; D gene ambiguous. Per germline, CDR1 SGHRS and CDR2 YFSETQ. There are 14 residues in the CDR3. V shed 4 bases and J shed 4 bases, with 12 bases lying between them. CDR3 protein: CASSRSQGYNEQFF. CDR3 DNA: TGCGCCAGCAGCCGCTCCCAAGGGTACAATGAGCAGTTCTTC.

V usage is TRBV4-1 and J usage is TRBJ2-1; 8 nucleotides line up with TRBD2. Germline V gene sequence: CDR1 MGHRA, CDR2 YSYEKL. The CDR3 is made up of 15 amino acids. V lost 3 bases to trimming and J lost 4 bases; unmatched junction nucleotides: 5. The chain's CDR3 is CASSQGAGVYNEQFF. In nucleotides, the CDR3 is TGCGCCAGCAGCCAGGGAGCGGGAGTGTACAATGAGCAGTTCTTC.